Following are 10 T cell receptor beta chains from one sample sequenced in a study of shared clonotypes between healthy human individuals. Data came from immunoSEQ multiplex PCR; TCRdb stores just in-frame clones and leaves some out. The sample holds under 1 million clones; about 96% are singletons and the top ten take about 0.22%. Positively selected for CCR7, the CD45RO-negative cells used as naive CD8 cells excluded terminally differentiated effector memory CD45RA+ cells. The source material was naive CD8+ T cells sorted from blood. All receptors come from a man aged 30 to 45 in good health.

The chain uses TRBV27 and TRBJ2-7; a weak D match, TRBD2 (5 bases). Trimming removed 1 base at V and 0 bases at J, with 10 bases between. Germline assignment: CDR1 MNHEY and CDR2 SMNVEV (reference sequence). There are 15 residues in the CDR3. The CDR3 loop reads CASSLYRTSSYEQYF. The CDR3 DNA is TGTGCCAGCAGTTTATATAGAACTAGCTCCTACGAGCAGTACTTC.

With regard to this clone: At one end the junction does not follow the germline gene, possibly because of a read error. This chain links TRBV4-1 with TRBJ2-7; 8 bases agree with TRBD2. The germline gives CDR1 MGHRA, CDR2 YSYEKL. The CDR3 is 15 amino acids. CDR3 amino acids: CASSQVGGLVNDGTF. The CDR3 nucleotides read TGCGCCAGCAGCCAAGTAGGGGGACTAGTTAACGACGGTACCTTC.

The chain joins TRBV27 to TRBJ1-1; D unresolved. This CDR3 spans 14 amino acids. V shed 5 bases and J shed 3 bases, with 13 bases lying between them. Germline V gene sequence: CDR1 MNHEY, CDR2 SMNVEV (reference sequence). The CDR3 DNA follows: TGTGCCAGCAGTCTAACAATCGGATACACTGAAGCTTTCTTT. Encoded protein: CASSLTIGYTEAFF.

The CDR3 here is CASSSGLAGGPRQFF. CDR3 sequence (DNA): TGCGCCAGCAGCTCCGGACTAGCGGGAGGGCCTAGGCAGTTCTTC. This chain links TRBV5-1 with TRBJ2-1, with 15 bases aligning to TRBD2. V lost 3 bases and J lost 12; bases outside the gene matches: 7. The CDR3 is 15 amino acids. Germline V gene data show CDR1 as SGHRS and CDR2 as YFSETQ.

The chain employs TRBV7-3 and TRBJ2-3; 11 positions agree with TRBD2. The CDR3 has 15 residues. In germline, CDR1 is SGHTA, CDR2 FQGTGA. The V segment lost 1 base and the J segment 3 bases; nucleotides outside the gene matches: 0. This CDR3 is CASSLIAGGTDTQYF. DNA of the CDR3: TGTGCCAGCAGCTTAATAGCGGGAGGGACAGATACGCAGTATTTT.

This chain connects TRBV27 to TRBJ2-7, with D possibly being TRBD2 (5 bases). Germline V gene lookup returns CDR1 MNHEY and CDR2 SMNVEV (reference sequence). The CDR3 is 13 residues long. V lost 3 bases and J 12 bases, leaving 18 bases between the germline ends. CDR3 nucleotide sequence: TGTGCCAGCAGTTTCCCGGGCGGACTTCACTGGTACTTC. Encoded protein: CASSFPGGLHWYF.

The chain employs TRBV27 and TRBJ2-5; D is unresolved. The V end lost 3 bases, the J end lost 1 base, and 9 bases lay between the germline ends. CDR1 and CDR2 (germline): MNHEY, SMNVEV (reference sequence). CDR3 length: 14 residues. The CDR3 spells CASSFASTQETQYF. CDR3 DNA sequence: TGTGCCAGCAGTTTTGCGTCGACCCAAGAGACCCAGTACTTC.

The V gene is TRBV5-6, the J gene TRBJ1-2; no definite D call. The CDR3 length is 13 residues. V was cut by 2 bases and J by 4 bases, with 9 bases left in between. From germline, CDR1 is SGHDT and CDR2 YYEEEE. The CDR3 sequence is CASSLGDAYGYTF. The CDR3 bases are TGTGCCAGCAGCTTAGGCGATGCCTATGGCTACACCTTC.

V gene TRBV7-9 combines with J gene TRBJ2-1; 14 nucleotides agree with TRBD2. The V segment lost 8 bases and the J segment 0 bases; nucleotides outside the gene matches: 6. The length of the CDR3 is 17 residues. CDR1 is SEHNR, CDR2 FQNEAQ, per germline (reference sequence). In DNA form, the CDR3 reads TGTGCCAGCTCGACTAGCGGGAGGGTGAGCTCCTACAATGAGCAGTTCTTC. It yields the protein CASSTSGRVSSYNEQFF.

J is TRBJ1-5 and V is TRBV27, with 9 bases identical to TRBD1. The V gene end was trimmed by 4 bases and the J gene end by 5 bases; junction bases not matched to a gene: 6. Germline loops: CDR1 MNHEY, CDR2 SMNVEV (reference sequence). The CDR3 runs 15 residues. This chain's CDR3 is CASSSYRGLDQPQHF. CDR3 nucleotide sequence: TGTGCCAGCAGTTCTTACAGGGGGCTCGATCAGCCCCAGCATTTT.